A selection of T cell receptor beta chains follows, all from one sample in a study of T cells in Graves' hyperthyroidism and ophthalmopathy. One entry per CDR3 protein results from TCRdb running MiXCR on the multiplex PCR reads. The table shows more than 550,000 distinct CDR3 sequences, with roughly a sixth occurring only once. Sequencing was carried out using blood. These receptors all stem from a woman aged 50 to 60 with Graves' hyperthyroidism that later progressed to Graves' ophthalmopathy. The CDR3 runs from the conserved cysteine through the conserved F or W. A D gene is named only where the DNA matches it firmly. Clone size, where shown, is once, few, many, or a class for clones that have expanded.

CDR3 length: 16
J gene: TRBJ2-7
clone size: many
V gene: TRBV5-1
D gene: TRBD1
CDR3 DNA: TGCGCCAGCAGCTCGGGGGAAGGGACAGGGAGTTACGAGCAGTACTTC
CDR3 protein: CASSSGEGTGSYEQYF

CDR3 length: 14
J gene: TRBJ2-3
clone size: many
V gene: TRBV12-3/TRBV12-4
D gene: .
CDR3 DNA: TGTGCCAGCGTCTCTTTGACCCCCACAGATACGCAGTATTTT
CDR3 protein: CASVSLTPTDTQYF

CDR3 length: 14
J gene: TRBJ2-2
clone size: few
V gene: TRBV29-1
D gene: .
CDR3 DNA: TGCAGCGTCTCCGGGGCTCCGAACACCGGGGAGCTGTTTTTT
CDR3 protein: CSVSGAPNTGELFF

CDR3 length: 15
J gene: TRBJ2-5
clone size: many
V gene: TRBV7-8
D gene: .
CDR3 DNA: TGTGCCAGCAGCTTAGACGAAAATTGGGGAGAGACCCAGTACTTC
CDR3 protein: CASSLDENWGETQYF

CDR3 length: 13
J gene: TRBJ1-4
clone size: once
V gene: TRBV6-2/TRBV6-3
D gene: .
CDR3 DNA: TGTGCCAGCAGGGGTGGAAGTAATGAAAAACTGTTTTTT
CDR3 protein: CASRGGSNEKLFF

CDR3 length: 14
J gene: TRBJ2-5
clone size: .
V gene: TRBV24-1
D gene: TRBD1
CDR3 DNA: TGTGCCACCAGTGACCCTGGACAGGGAGGGACCCAGTACTTC
CDR3 protein: CATSDPGQGGTQYF

CDR3 length: 13
J gene: TRBJ1-6
clone size: many
V gene: TRBV20-1
D gene: .
CDR3 DNA: TGCAGTGCTAGAGATCAGGTTCGGCCACCCCTCCACTTT
CDR3 protein: CSARDQVRPPLHF

CDR3 length: 15
J gene: TRBJ1-1
clone size: few
V gene: TRBV7-9
D gene: .
CDR3 DNA: TGTGCCAGCAGCTTAGGGCAGGGATCGGACACTGAAGCTTTCTTT
CDR3 protein: CASSLGQGSDTEAFF

CDR3 length: 15
J gene: TRBJ1-6
clone size: many
V gene: TRBV4-1
D gene: TRBD1
CDR3 DNA: TGCGCCAGCAGCCAAGCAAGACAGGGAAATTCACCCCTCCACTTT
CDR3 protein: CASSQARQGNSPLHF

CDR3 length: 16
J gene: TRBJ1-1
clone size: many
V gene: TRBV5-6
D gene: .
CDR3 DNA: TGTGCCAGCAGCTTGGGCCCCGTTAGTCTTTCCACTGAAGCTTTCTTT
CDR3 protein: CASSLGPVSLSTEAFF

CDR3 length: 14
J gene: TRBJ2-1
clone size: few
V gene: TRBV7-8
D gene: .
CDR3 DNA: TGTGCCAGCAGCCCTGACAGGATCTACAATGAGCAGTTCTTC
CDR3 protein: CASSPDRIYNEQFF

CDR3 length: 15
J gene: TRBJ2-1
clone size: .
V gene: TRBV10-1
D gene: TRBD1
CDR3 DNA: TGCGCCAGCAGCGAGCCGGGACAGGGGAACAATGAGCAGTTCTTC
CDR3 protein: CASSEPGQGNNEQFF

CDR3 length: 12
J gene: TRBJ2-2
clone size: .
V gene: TRBV7-3
D gene: .
CDR3 DNA: TGTGCCAGCAGCCCCCTAGGCGGGGAGCTGTTTTTT
CDR3 protein: CASSPLGGELFF

CDR3 length: 18
J gene: TRBJ1-4
clone size: .
V gene: TRBV11-2
D gene: TRBD1
CDR3 DNA: TGTGCCAGCAGCCGTCACGAACAGGGGGACCCAACTAATGAAAAACTGTTTTTT
CDR3 protein: CASSRHEQGDPTNEKLFF

CDR3 length: 14
J gene: TRBJ1-1
clone size: many
V gene: TRBV3-1
D gene: .
CDR3 DNA: TGTGCCAGCAGCCAAGCTTCGGCGAACACTGAAGCTTTCTTT
CDR3 protein: CASSQASANTEAFF

CDR3 length: 15
J gene: TRBJ2-2
clone size: .
V gene: TRBV19
D gene: TRBD1
CDR3 DNA: TGTGCCAGTAGCCCTCCTCCGGACAGGGGTCGGGAGCTGTTTTTT
CDR3 protein: CASSPPPDRGRELFF

CDR3 length: 15
J gene: TRBJ2-1
clone size: .
V gene: TRBV7-2
D gene: .
CDR3 DNA: TGTGCCAGCAGTCCGACCCCGGGCTCCTACAATGAGCAGTTCTTC
CDR3 protein: CASSPTPGSYNEQFF

CDR3 length: 16
J gene: TRBJ2-2
clone size: .
V gene: TRBV7-2
D gene: TRBD1
CDR3 DNA: TGTGCCAGCAGCCCCAGGGAGCGCACAGGGGCCGGGGAGCTGTTTTTT
CDR3 protein: CASSPRERTGAGELFF

CDR3 length: 15
J gene: TRBJ2-4
clone size: .
V gene: TRBV4-2
D gene: .
CDR3 DNA: TGTGCCAGCAGCCAGGCAGGGTTGGCCAAAAACATTCAGTACTTC
CDR3 protein: CASSQAGLAKNIQYF

CDR3 length: 15
J gene: TRBJ2-5
clone size: few
V gene: TRBV3-1
D gene: .
CDR3 DNA: TGTGCCAGCAGCCAGAGGGGGGCTGTGCTAGAGACCCAGTACTTC
CDR3 protein: CASSQRGAVLETQYF

CDR3 length: 16
J gene: TRBJ1-2
clone size: few
V gene: TRBV25-1
D gene: .
CDR3 DNA: TGTGCCAGCAACCCTGGCAGGGAGGGGTTGGCCTATGGCTACACCTTC
CDR3 protein: CASNPGREGLAYGYTF

CDR3 length: 16
J gene: TRBJ1-6
clone size: few
V gene: TRBV4-1
D gene: .
CDR3 DNA: TGCGCCAGCAGCCAAGATGGCACGGGGATGGGTTCACCCCTCCACTTT
CDR3 protein: CASSQDGTGMGSPLHF

CDR3 length: 13
J gene: TRBJ2-2
clone size: many
V gene: TRBV12-3/TRBV12-4
D gene: .
CDR3 DNA: TGTGCCAGCAGTTCTGGGGTTTTCGCGGAGCTGTTTTTT
CDR3 protein: CASSSGVFAELFF

CDR3 length: 18
J gene: TRBJ2-1
clone size: many
V gene: TRBV12-3/TRBV12-4
D gene: .
CDR3 DNA: TGTGCCAGCAGCCCGACCCAGGGATGGGGTCACTCCTACAATGAGCAGTTCTTC
CDR3 protein: CASSPTQGWGHSYNEQFF

CDR3 length: 18
J gene: TRBJ2-1
clone size: .
V gene: TRBV4-2
D gene: TRBD2
CDR3 DNA: TGTGCCAGCAGCTTCTATATCAGGGCGGGGGAGCCAACCAATGAGCAGTTCTTC
CDR3 protein: CASSFYIRAGEPTNEQFF

CDR3 length: 14
J gene: TRBJ2-7
clone size: many
V gene: TRBV2
D gene: TRBD1
CDR3 DNA: TGTGCCAGCAGTGTTTTTGACAGGGGGGACGAGCAGTACTTC
CDR3 protein: CASSVFDRGDEQYF